Listed below are T cell receptor beta chains from one sample, sequenced in a study of blood T cell repertoires in COVID-19. Using immunoSEQ multiplex PCR, the repertoire was profiled, and TCRdb retains in-frame clones only, with some absent. The sample has fewer than 70,000 clones, 60% to 85% seen once. Material for sequencing was peripheral blood. The receptor set was obtained from a human donor in a cohort sampled during active COVID-19. Both conserved end residues are part of each CDR3. The D gene is left open where the match is weak. Clone size appears in some rows only: once, few, many, or a class for an expanded clone.

size: .; D: TRBD1; V: TRBV29-1; J: TRBJ1-2; length: 13; CDR3: CSVGTGAAYGYTF; DNA: TGCAGCGTGGGGACAGGGGCGGCCTATGGCTACACCTTC
size: .; D: TRBD1; V: TRBV11-2; J: TRBJ1-2; length: 17; CDR3: CASSSERDRGNVYGYTF; DNA: TGTGCCAGCAGCTCTGAGCGGGACAGGGGTAATGTCTATGGCTACACCTTC
size: .; D: .; V: TRBV9; J: TRBJ2-7; length: 15; CDR3: CASGDGGPSAEEQYF; DNA: TGTGCCAGTGGAGACGGGGGGCCCTCCGCTGAGGAGCAGTACTTC
size: .; D: .; V: TRBV7-3; J: TRBJ2-7; length: 15; CDR3: CASSLFGGTSYEQYF; DNA: TGTGCCAGCAGCCTCTTCGGGGGGACATCGTACGAGCAGTACTTC
size: .; D: TRBD1; V: TRBV5-4; J: TRBJ1-6; length: 13; CDR3: CASSSDRRAPLHF; DNA: TGTGCCAGCAGCTCGGACAGGCGGGCACCCCTCCACTTT
size: .; D: TRBD1; V: TRBV7-9; J: TRBJ2-5; length: 18; CDR3: CASSLGGLDRGRLETQYF; DNA: TGTGCCAGCAGCTTAGGCGGACTGGACAGGGGGCGGTTGGAGACCCAGTACTTC
size: .; D: TRBD2; V: TRBV13; J: TRBJ2-7; length: 18; CDR3: CASSHALAYSRGGPEQYF; DNA: TGTGCCAGCAGCCACGCCCTGGCCTACTCACGGGGGGGCCCTGAGCAGTACTTC
size: few; D: .; V: TRBV5-1; J: TRBJ1-1; length: 16; CDR3: CASSSNGQNLNTEAFF; DNA: TGCGCCAGCAGTTCGAACGGACAGAATCTGAACACTGAAGCTTTCTTT
size: few; D: .; V: TRBV9; J: TRBJ1-1; length: 14; CDR3: CASSVGQGHTEAFF; DNA: TGTGCCAGCAGCGTAGGGCAGGGGCACACTGAAGCTTTCTTT
size: .; D: TRBD1; V: TRBV4-1; J: TRBJ1-2; length: 14; CDR3: CASSQSYRGGGYTF; DNA: TGCGCCAGCAGCCAATCCTACAGGGGAGGTGGCTACACCTTC
size: .; D: .; V: TRBV9; J: TRBJ2-7; length: 15; CDR3: CASSVEGGSGYEQYF; DNA: TGTGCCAGCAGCGTAGAAGGGGGATCGGGGTACGAGCAGTACTTC
size: .; D: .; V: TRBV5-5; J: TRBJ1-1; length: 14; CDR3: CASSLYPVNTEAFF; DNA: TGTGCCAGCAGCTTGTATCCGGTGAACACTGAAGCTTTCTTT
size: .; D: .; V: TRBV5-4; J: TRBJ2-7; length: 15; CDR3: CASSELTDLQYEQYF; DNA: TGTGCCAGCAGCGAATTGACAGACCTCCAATACGAGCAGTACTTC
size: .; D: .; V: TRBV5-1; J: TRBJ2-2; length: 14; CDR3: CASSFSGGTGELFF; DNA: TGCGCCAGCAGCTTTTCTGGAGGCACCGGGGAGCTGTTTTTT
size: .; D: TRBD1; V: TRBV7-9; J: TRBJ1-2; length: 15; CDR3: CASSLLNPGQGAYTF; DNA: TGTGCCAGCAGCTTATTGAATCCGGGACAGGGGGCCTACACCTTC
size: few; D: TRBD1; V: TRBV7-9; J: TRBJ1-1; length: 15; CDR3: CASSPEQGAGTEAFF; DNA: TGTGCCAGCAGCCCAGAACAGGGGGCTGGAACTGAAGCTTTCTTT
size: few; D: .; V: TRBV15; J: TRBJ1-3; length: 16; CDR3: CATSRSSGISGNTIYF; DNA: TGTGCCACCAGCAGAAGCTCAGGAATCTCTGGAAACACCATATATTTT
size: few; D: .; V: TRBV7-9; J: TRBJ2-7; length: 17; CDR3: CASSPMGWGRSAYEQYF; DNA: TGTGCCAGCAGCCCGATGGGGTGGGGGCGGTCAGCCTACGAGCAGTACTTC
size: once; D: TRBD1; V: TRBV5-4; J: TRBJ1-1; length: 16; CDR3: CASSFGSTGKNTEAFF; DNA: TGTGCCAGCAGCTTTGGCTCGACAGGGAAGAACACTGAAGCTTTCTTT
size: few; D: TRBD2; V: TRBV5-1; J: TRBJ2-5; length: 14; CDR3: CASSVLAGPQTQYF; DNA: TGCGCCAGCAGCGTACTAGCGGGGCCACAGACCCAGTACTTC
size: .; D: TRBD2; V: TRBV11-2; J: TRBJ2-7; length: 15; CDR3: CASSRTSGDSYEQYF; DNA: TGTGCCAGCAGCCGGACTAGCGGGGATTCCTACGAGCAGTACTTC
size: .; D: TRBD2; V: TRBV9; J: TRBJ2-5; length: 18; CDR3: CASSPSLAGPGPQETQYF; DNA: TGTGCCAGCAGCCCCAGCCTAGCGGGCCCTGGGCCCCAAGAGACCCAGTACTTC
size: .; D: TRBD1; V: TRBV2; J: TRBJ1-1; length: 14; CDR3: CASSSMTGRTEAFF; DNA: TGTGCCAGCAGTTCTATGACAGGGAGGACTGAAGCTTTCTTT
size: .; D: .; V: TRBV27; J: TRBJ2-7; length: 14; CDR3: CASRFQGGVYEQYF; DNA: TGTGCCAGCAGGTTCCAGGGGGGCGTCTACGAGCAGTACTTC
size: few; D: TRBD1; V: TRBV7-9; J: TRBJ1-2; length: 16; CDR3: CASSSDRAGVGYGYTF; DNA: TGTGCCAGCAGCTCTGACAGGGCGGGCGTCGGATATGGCTACACCTTC
size: once; D: TRBD2; V: TRBV13; J: TRBJ2-7; length: 17; CDR3: CASSSRGGGRVSYEQYF; DNA: TGTGCCAGCAGTTCCCGCGGCGGCGGGAGGGTCTCCTACGAGCAGTACTTC
size: .; D: TRBD1; V: TRBV5-1; J: TRBJ2-7; length: 12; CDR3: CASTRDSYEQYF; DNA: TGCGCCAGCACCCGGGACAGCTACGAGCAGTACTTC